The 13 T cell receptor beta chains below all came from one sample that was sequenced in a study of cytomegalovirus exposure and HLA in healthy donors. A multiplex PCR was run with 60 Vbeta primers and 13 Jbeta primers. Sequenced by immunoSEQ multiplex PCR; TCRdb stores in-frame clones only, minus some. Of around 130,000 clones in the sample, less than 75% were seen once. The sequencing input was PBMCs. Receptors originate from a woman in her thirties or forties in good health and CMV-seropositive.

The rearrangement uses TRBV18 and TRBJ1-1; D unclear. The CDR3 runs 15 residues. The V end lost 6 bases, the J end lost 1 base, and 15 bases lay between the germline ends. In germline, CDR1 is KGHSH, CDR2 LQKENI. The CDR3 sequence: CASSNQTIRNTEAFF. CDR3 DNA sequence: TGTGCCAGCTCCAACCAGACTATAAGGAACACTGAAGCTTTCTTT.

The V gene is TRBV7-2, the J gene TRBJ1-1; D not resolved. V was clipped by 1 base and J by 4 bases, with 13 bases between them. This CDR3 region has 15 residues. Germline V gene sequence: CDR1 SGHTA, CDR2 FQGNSA. CDR3 in amino acids: CASSLGLGGSTEAFF. In DNA, the CDR3 is TGTGCCAGCAGCTTAGGATTGGGTGGGAGCACTGAAGCTTTCTTT. Full variable domain (outside the CDR3, taken from reference TRBV7-2 and TRBJ1-1): GAGVSQSPSNKVTEKGKDVELRCDPISGHTALYWYRQSLGQGLEFLIYFQGNSAPDKSGLPSDRFSAERTGGSVSTLTIQRTQQEDSAVYLCASSLGLGGSTEAFFGQGTRLTVV.

The chain joins TRBV6-1 to TRBJ1-6, with D maybe TRBD1 (6 bases). The CDR3 is 15 amino acids. Germline assignment: CDR1 MNHNS and CDR2 SASEGT. V was cut by 7 bases and J by 3 bases, with 13 bases left in between. The CDR3 DNA reads TGTGCCAGCAAGTTACAGGGCCACTATAATTCACCCCTCCACTTT. As protein: CASKLQGHYNSPLHF.

The rearrangement links TRBV11-3 to TRBJ2-1; 7 nucleotides agree with TRBD2. This CDR3 contains 15 residues. Germline assignment: CDR1 SGHNT and CDR2 YENEEA. V was pared by 5 bases and J by 1 base, with 5 bases of the junction left unmatched. CDR3 coding DNA: TGTGCCAGCAGCCCCAAAGCGGGATCCTACAATGAGCAGTTCTTC. Protein product: CASSPKAGSYNEQFF.

V and J are TRBV4-3 and TRBJ2-1; 8 nucleotides line up with TRBD1. CDR3 length equals 16 residues. Germline CDR1 is LGHNA and CDR2 is YSLEER. The V gene end was trimmed by 0 bases and the J gene end by 9 bases; junction bases not matched to a gene: 10. The CDR3 protein is CASSQDRPGGRGEQFF. The CDR3 region has the DNA TGCGCCAGCAGCCAAGATAGGCCAGGGGGCAGAGGTGAGCAGTTCTTC.

The rearrangement uses TRBV7-6 and TRBJ2-7; TRBD2 agrees at 14 bases. Trimming at V came to 5 bases and at J to 7 bases, leaving 13 bases not matched to a gene. CDR3 size: 17 residues. Germline CDR1 reads SGHVS; CDR2 reads FNYEAQ. The DNA for the CDR3 is TGTGCCAGCAGCCTAGGGGCCTCCGGGACTAGCGGGAGAGAGCAGTACTTC. Translated: CASSLGASGTSGREQYF.

J is TRBJ1-1 and V is TRBV7-6; D gene uncertain. Germline CDR1 is SGHVS and CDR2 is FNYEAQ. The CDR3 totals 15 residues. Trimming shortened V by 1 base and J by 2 bases, and 11 bases separated the two germline ends. The CDR3 reads CASSLGAVINTEAFF. The CDR3 DNA sequence: TGTGCCAGCAGCTTAGGGGCAGTCATAAACACTGAAGCTTTCTTT.

V is TRBV27 and J is TRBJ2-7, with D possibly being TRBD1 (6 bases). The V and J ends lost 2 bases and 0 bases respectively, with 8 bases between them. The length of the CDR3 is 14 residues. The germline gives CDR1 MNHEY, CDR2 SMNVEV (reference sequence). CDR3 DNA sequence: TGTGCCAGCAGTTTAGGACAGACCTCCTACGAGCAGTACTTC. This sequence encodes CASSLGQTSYEQYF.

The J gene is TRBJ2-3, the V gene TRBV2; D may be TRBD1 (7 bases). Looked up from germline, CDR1 is SNHLY and CDR2 is FYNNEI. Trimming removed 7 bases from V and 2 bases from J, with 10 bases in between. The CDR3 runs 13 residues. The CDR3 sequence: CASMEGATDTQYF. The DNA for the CDR3 is TGTGCCAGCATGGAGGGGGCCACAGATACGCAGTATTTT.

V is TRBV29-1 and J is TRBJ2-5; 8 nucleotides align to TRBD1. Germline lookup yields CDR1 SQVTM and CDR2 ANQGSEA. The length of the CDR3 is 13 residues. V was pared by 6 bases and J by 4 bases, with 7 bases of the junction left unmatched. The CDR3 sequence is CSVTGESGETQYF. Written as DNA, the CDR3 is TGCAGCGTGACAGGGGAATCGGGAGAGACCCAGTACTTC.

This clone showed up just a few times. This chain links TRBV6-1 with TRBJ1-1, with D hard to call. This CDR3 is built from 13 residues. Germline CDR1 and CDR2: MNHNS and SASEGT. Trimming removed 5 bases at V and 0 bases at J, with 7 bases between. The CDR3 region is CASSSSLNTEAFF. In nucleotides, the CDR3 is TGTGCCAGCAGTTCGAGCTTGAACACTGAAGCTTTCTTT.

J is TRBJ1-2 and V is TRBV29-1, with 7 nucleotides matching TRBD1. CDR3 size: 16 residues. From germline, CDR1 is SQVTM and CDR2 ANQGSEA. Unmatched junction bases numbered 10, after V lost 3 bases and J lost 0 bases. The CDR3: CSVDGLGTVSNYGYTF. In nucleotides, the CDR3 is TGCAGCGTTGATGGGCTGGGGACAGTATCTAACTATGGCTACACCTTC.

This clone showed up just once. This sequence joins TRBV21-1 and TRBJ2-5; the DNA was not used to check the table's D call, TRBD1. The better agreement between TRBJ2-7 and the DNA end casts doubt on the J call. TRBV21-1 is flagged as a pseudogene. The CDR3 loop spans 18 amino acids. The CDR3 DNA reads as TGTGCCAGCAGCAAGGGTAAGGACATCAAGATTCCCTCCTACGAGCAGTACTTC. This translates into CASSKGKDIKIPSYEQYF.